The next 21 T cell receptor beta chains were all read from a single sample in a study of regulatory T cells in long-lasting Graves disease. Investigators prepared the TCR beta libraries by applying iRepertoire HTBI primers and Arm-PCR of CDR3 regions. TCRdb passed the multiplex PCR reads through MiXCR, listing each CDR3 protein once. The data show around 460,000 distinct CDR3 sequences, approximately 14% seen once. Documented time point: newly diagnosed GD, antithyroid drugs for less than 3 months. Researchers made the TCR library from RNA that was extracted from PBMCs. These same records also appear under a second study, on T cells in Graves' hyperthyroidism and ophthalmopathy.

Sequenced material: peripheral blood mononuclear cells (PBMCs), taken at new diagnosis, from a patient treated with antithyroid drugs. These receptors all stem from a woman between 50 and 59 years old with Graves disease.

CDR3 coding DNA: TGTGCCAGCGCCAAGACAGGAGACTCCTACGAGCAGTACTTC. Translation gives CASAKTGDSYEQYF. This chain joins TRBV6-1 and TRBJ2-7; the D gene is possibly TRBD1 (6 bases). The V end lost 8 bases, the J end lost 0 bases, and 14 bases lay between the germline ends. In germline, CDR1 is MNHNS, CDR2 SASEGT. The CDR3 spans 14 residues.

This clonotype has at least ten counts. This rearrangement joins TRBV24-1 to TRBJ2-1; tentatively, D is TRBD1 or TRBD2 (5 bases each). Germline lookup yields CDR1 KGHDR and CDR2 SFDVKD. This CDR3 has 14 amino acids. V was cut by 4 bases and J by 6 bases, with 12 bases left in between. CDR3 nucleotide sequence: TGTGCCACCAGTGAATCACGTGGGGGCAATGAGCAGTTCTTC. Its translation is CATSESRGGNEQFF.

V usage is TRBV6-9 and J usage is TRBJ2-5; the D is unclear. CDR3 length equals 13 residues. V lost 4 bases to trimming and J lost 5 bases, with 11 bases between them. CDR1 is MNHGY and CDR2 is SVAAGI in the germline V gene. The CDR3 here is CASSFVGSETQYF. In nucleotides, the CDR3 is TGTGCCAGCAGTTTCGTCGGGTCGGAGACCCAGTACTTC.

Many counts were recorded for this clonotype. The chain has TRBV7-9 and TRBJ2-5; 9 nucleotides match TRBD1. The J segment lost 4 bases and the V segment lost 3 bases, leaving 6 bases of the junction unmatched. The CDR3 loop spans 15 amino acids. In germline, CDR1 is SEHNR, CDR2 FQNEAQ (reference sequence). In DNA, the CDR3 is TGTGCCAGCAGCTTCATCCGGGACAGGGCAGAGACCCAGTACTTC. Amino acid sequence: CASSFIRDRAETQYF.

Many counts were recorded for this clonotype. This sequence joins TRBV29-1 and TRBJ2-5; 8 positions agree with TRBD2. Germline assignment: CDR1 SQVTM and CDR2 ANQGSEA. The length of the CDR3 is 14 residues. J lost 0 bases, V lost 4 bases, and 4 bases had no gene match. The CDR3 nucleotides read TGCAGCGTTGTCGCGGGAGGCGACCAAGAGACCCAGTACTTC. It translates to CSVVAGGDQETQYF.

CDR3 sequence (DNA): TGTGCCAGCAGCGTAGTGACAGGGTCTGAAGCTTTCTTT. This gives the protein CASSVVTGSEAFF. V gene TRBV9 combines with J gene TRBJ1-1, with TRBD1 matching 7 bases. CDR1 and CDR2 (germline): SGDLS, YYNGEE. The CDR3 length is 13 residues. V lost 0 bases and J lost 6; bases outside the gene matches: 2.

The CDR3 loop reads CASIPFGDTEAFF. The CDR3 DNA sequence: TGTGCCAGCATCCCCTTTGGGGACACTGAAGCTTTCTTT. The chain employs TRBV2 and TRBJ1-1; no clear D. The V end was cut by 7 bases, the J end by 3 bases, with 12 bases between. This CDR3 is 13 amino acids long. In germline, CDR1 is SNHLY, CDR2 FYNNEI.

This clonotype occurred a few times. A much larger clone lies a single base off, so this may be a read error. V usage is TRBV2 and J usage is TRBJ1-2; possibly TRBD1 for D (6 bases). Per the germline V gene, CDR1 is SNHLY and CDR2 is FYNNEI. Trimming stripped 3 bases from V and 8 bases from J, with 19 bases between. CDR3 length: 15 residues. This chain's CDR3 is CASSDAGTPARGYTF. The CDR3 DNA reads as TGTGCCAGCAGTGATGCCGGGACACCCGCTCGAGGCTACACCTTC. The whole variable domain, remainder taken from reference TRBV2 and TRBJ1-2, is EPEVTQTPSHQVTQMGQEVILRCVPISNHLYFYWYRQILGQKVEFLVSFYNNEISEKSEIFDDQFSVERPDGSNFTLKIRSTKLEDSAMYFCASSDAGTPARGYTFGSGTRLTVV.

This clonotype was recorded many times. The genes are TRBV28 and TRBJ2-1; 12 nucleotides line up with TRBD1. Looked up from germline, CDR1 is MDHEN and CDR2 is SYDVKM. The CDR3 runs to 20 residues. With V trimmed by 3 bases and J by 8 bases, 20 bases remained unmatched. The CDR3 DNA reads TGTGCCAGCAGTTTTCGACCTCCGGGACAGGGGGCTGGCTGGTATGATGAGCAGTTCTTC. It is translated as CASSFRPPGQGAGWYDEQFF.

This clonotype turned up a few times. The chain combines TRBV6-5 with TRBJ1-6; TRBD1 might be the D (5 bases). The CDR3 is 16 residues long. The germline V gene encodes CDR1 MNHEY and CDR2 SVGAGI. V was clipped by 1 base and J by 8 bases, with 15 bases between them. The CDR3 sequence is CASSYWGSGGYSPLHF. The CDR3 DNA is TGTGCCAGCAGTTACTGGGGGTCTGGGGGGTATTCACCCCTCCACTTT.

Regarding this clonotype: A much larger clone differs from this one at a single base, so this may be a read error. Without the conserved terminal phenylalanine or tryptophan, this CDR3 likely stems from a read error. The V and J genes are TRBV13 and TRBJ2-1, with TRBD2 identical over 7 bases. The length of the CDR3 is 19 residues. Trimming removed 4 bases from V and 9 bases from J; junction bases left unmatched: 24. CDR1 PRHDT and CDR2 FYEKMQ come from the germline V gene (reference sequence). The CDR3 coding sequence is TGTGCCAGCAGCTCGCGCCGGCTGCATAACCGGGGGGAAGAGCGTGAGCAGTTCTCC. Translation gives CASSSRRLHNRGEEREQFS.

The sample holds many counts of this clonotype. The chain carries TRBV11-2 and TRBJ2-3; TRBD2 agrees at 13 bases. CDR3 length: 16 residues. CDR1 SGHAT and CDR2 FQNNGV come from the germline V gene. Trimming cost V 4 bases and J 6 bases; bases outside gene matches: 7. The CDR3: CASSSGLAGAPDTQYF. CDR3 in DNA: TGTGCCAGCAGCTCCGGACTAGCGGGAGCCCCCGATACGCAGTATTTT.

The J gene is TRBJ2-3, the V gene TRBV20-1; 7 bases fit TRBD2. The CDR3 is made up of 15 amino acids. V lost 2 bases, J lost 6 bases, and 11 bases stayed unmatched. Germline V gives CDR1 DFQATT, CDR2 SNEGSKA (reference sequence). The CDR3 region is CSARPWEGLADTQYF. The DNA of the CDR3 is TGCAGTGCTAGACCGTGGGAGGGTTTGGCGGATACGCAGTATTTT.

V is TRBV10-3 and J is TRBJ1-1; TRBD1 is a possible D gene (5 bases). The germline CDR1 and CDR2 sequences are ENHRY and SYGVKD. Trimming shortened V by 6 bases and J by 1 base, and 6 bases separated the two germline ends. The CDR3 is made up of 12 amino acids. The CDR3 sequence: CAISRENTEAFF. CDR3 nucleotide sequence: TGTGCCATCAGCAGGGAGAACACTGAAGCTTTCTTT.

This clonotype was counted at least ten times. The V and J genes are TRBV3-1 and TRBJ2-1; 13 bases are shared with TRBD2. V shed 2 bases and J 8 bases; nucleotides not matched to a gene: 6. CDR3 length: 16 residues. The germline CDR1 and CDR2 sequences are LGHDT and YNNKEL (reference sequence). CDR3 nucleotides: TGTGCCAGCAGCCAAAGGACTAGCGGGAGCACGGATGAGCAGTTCTTC. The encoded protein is CASSQRTSGSTDEQFF.

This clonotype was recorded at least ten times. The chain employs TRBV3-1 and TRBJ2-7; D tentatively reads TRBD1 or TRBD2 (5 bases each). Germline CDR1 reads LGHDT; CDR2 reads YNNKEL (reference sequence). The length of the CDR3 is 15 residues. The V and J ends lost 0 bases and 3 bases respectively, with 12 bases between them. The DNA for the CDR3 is TGTGCCAGCAGCCAAGATGGAAAGGGACGCTACGAGCAGTACTTC. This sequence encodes CASSQDGKGRYEQYF.

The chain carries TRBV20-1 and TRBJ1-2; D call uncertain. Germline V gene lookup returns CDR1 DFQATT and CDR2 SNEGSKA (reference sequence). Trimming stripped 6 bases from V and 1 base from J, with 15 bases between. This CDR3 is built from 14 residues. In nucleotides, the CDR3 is TGCAGTGCCAAGGACGGGGAAGTTAACTATGGCTACACCTTC. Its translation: CSAKDGEVNYGYTF.

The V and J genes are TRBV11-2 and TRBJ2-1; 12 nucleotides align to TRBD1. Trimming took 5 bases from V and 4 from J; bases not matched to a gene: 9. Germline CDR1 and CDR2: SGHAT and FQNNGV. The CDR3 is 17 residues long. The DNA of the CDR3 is TGTGCCAGCAGCGAACCGGGACAGGGGGCGCGGTACAATGAGCAGTTCTTC. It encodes CASSEPGQGARYNEQFF.

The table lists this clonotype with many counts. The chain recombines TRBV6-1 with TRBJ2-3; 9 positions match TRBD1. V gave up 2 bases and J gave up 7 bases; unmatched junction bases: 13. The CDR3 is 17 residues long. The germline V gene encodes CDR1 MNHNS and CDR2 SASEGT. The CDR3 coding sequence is TGTGCCAGCAGTGAACCGGGACAGGGTGGATTTACTCATACGCAGTATTTT. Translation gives CASSEPGQGGFTHTQYF.

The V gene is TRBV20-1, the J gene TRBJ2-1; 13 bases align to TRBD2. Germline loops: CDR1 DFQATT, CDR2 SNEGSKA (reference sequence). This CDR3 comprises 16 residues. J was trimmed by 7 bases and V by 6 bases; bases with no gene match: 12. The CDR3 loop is CSASSPTSGRPNEQFF. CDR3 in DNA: TGCAGTGCCTCATCGCCGACTAGCGGGAGGCCGAATGAGCAGTTCTTC.

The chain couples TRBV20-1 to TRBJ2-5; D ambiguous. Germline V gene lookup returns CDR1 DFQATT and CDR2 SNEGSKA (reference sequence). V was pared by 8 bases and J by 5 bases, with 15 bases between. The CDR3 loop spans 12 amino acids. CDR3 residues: CSPNPILETQYF. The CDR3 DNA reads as TGCAGTCCCAACCCAATCCTGGAGACCCAGTACTTC.